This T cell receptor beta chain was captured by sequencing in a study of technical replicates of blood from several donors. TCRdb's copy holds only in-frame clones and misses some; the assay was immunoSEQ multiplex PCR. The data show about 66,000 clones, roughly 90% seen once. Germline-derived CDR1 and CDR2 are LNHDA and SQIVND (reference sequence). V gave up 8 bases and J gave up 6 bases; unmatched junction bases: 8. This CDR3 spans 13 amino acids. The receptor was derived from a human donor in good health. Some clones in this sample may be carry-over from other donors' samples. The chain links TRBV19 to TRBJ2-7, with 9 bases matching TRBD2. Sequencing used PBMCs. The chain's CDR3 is CASRSGSIGEQYF. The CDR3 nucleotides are TGTGCCAGTCGTAGCGGGAGTATCGGCGAGCAGTACTTC.